This T cell receptor beta chain stems from a study of blood T cells in healthy people across ages. On the study more broadly: About one barcoded beta molecule per two T cells came from capture by template switching.

It was with a sample-barcoded 5' primer and a J-beta primer mix that a second PCR of roughly 7 to 12 cycles was run. A single record per CDR3 protein comes from TCRdb applying MiXCR to the 5' RACE reads. The table lists roughly 930,000 distinct CDR3 sequences, around 48% of them singletons. This clonotype has only a few counts. The antigen remains undetermined. This CDR3 contains 14 residues. Germline CDR1 SGHRS, CDR2 YFSETQ. V lost 5 bases, J lost 5 bases, and 13 bases lay in between. Notes on the study in general: Roughly linear age-related decline in beta diversity appeared, significant by age approximately 40. With unsorted PBMCs, a conclusive comparison of naive versus antigen-experienced cells was not possible.

The chain is built from TRBV5-1 and TRBJ1-4, with D maybe TRBD1 (5 bases). This receptor was identified in a man aged 30 to 39 in good health. The sample consisted of blood. The CDR3 DNA reads TGCGCCAGCAGATCCCAGGGCCTAAATGAAAAACTGTTTTTT. This encodes CASRSQGLNEKLFF.